The present T cell receptor (beta chain) was sequenced within a study of blood T cell repertoires in COVID-19 (dated by TCRdb to 2018 to 2020). Background for the entire study: Samples covering the acute and convalescent phases of COVID-19 were provided by collaborators in the United States, Italy and Spain. Where available, HLA class I and class II types were obtained from metadata supplied by the sample provider rather than from assay-based typing. Samples came from the ongoing ImmuneRACE study (first 160 participants) plus 1,254 subjects from 6 global collaborators. The prospective study material was composed of cDNA or gDNA derived from T cells, B-cell-depleted T cells, or PBMCs. The sample metadata nearly always contained a de-identified subject ID, COVID-19 status, age in years and sex. Deeply sampled blood TCRbeta repertoires from subjects exposed to, actively infected with, or recovered from COVID-19 were included in the dataset. The repertoires were made available in a free public database intended to serve as a resource for research on the immune response to SARS-CoV-2. Here is what the overall study found, with its caveats: Clinical and demographic metadata were provided uncurated, with the amount varying by source and participant.

As for this clone: The antigen it binds to is not known. Base qualities are not provided; no much larger clone lies one nucleotide away.

TCRbeta CDR3 regions were amplified from genomic DNA using the immunoSEQ Assay, a bias-controlled multiplex PCR. Under the source paper's analysis protocol: The number of nucleated cells in each sample was estimated by amplification of reference gene primers within the assay. To quantify the absolute abundance of each unique TCRbeta CDR3 rearrangement, sequence reads were collapsed and filtered. Productive Simpson clonality was computed per sample as the square root of Simpson's diversity index over productive rearrangements. The source is immuneACCESS, and TCRdb retained only in-frame sequences with V and J called. Part of the clones is not carried over; for the studies checked, unresolved V genes explain less than half of this, and the remainder is unexplained. The V and J calls and clone size come from that table; D and trimming were worked out from the DNA. Within this sample are 290,000 or so clones, with approximately 92% of them counted one time only. The top ten hold 1.1% of the sample.

Including the terminal cysteine and phenylalanine, the CDR3 comprises 15 residues. The entry retains the CDR3 DNA only, 45 bases that are in frame from base 1. For CDR1 and CDR2, the germline V gene lists SNHLY and FYNNEI. V loses 2 bases, J loses 2 bases, and the germline ends lie 7 bases apart. Participants in the prospective study were aged roughly 18 to 95 years, lived in some 24 United States geographic areas, and enrolled through a virtual design. In the prospective study, cohorts were assigned on the basis of participant-reported clinical history obtained from a screening survey and a study questionnaire. Recovered participants in ImmuneRACE Cohort 3 were defined by two consecutive negative NP/OP PCR tests, clearance by a healthcare professional, or resolution of symptoms. In the prospective study, mobile phlebotomists collected whole blood, serum and a nasopharyngeal or oropharyngeal swab from each participant. Prospective study participants could optionally give additional blood draws and questionnaires over a 2-month period. Prospective study blood samples were shipped either frozen or at room temperature before DNA extraction.

The rearrangement combines TRBV2 with TRBJ2-6; confidence is insufficient to name the D gene. This clonotype was obtained from a woman in her thirties who had recovered from COVID-19. Material for sequencing was PBMCs or T cells enriched from blood (not recorded which). CDR3 protein: CASSETSAGANVLTF. In nucleotides, the sequence is TGTGCCAGCAGTGAAACGTCAGCTGGGGCCAACGTCCTGACTTTC.